A single sample gave rise to the 5 T cell receptor beta chains below, sequenced in a study of T-cell reconstitution after alpha-beta-depleted transplantation in children. This sample's TCRbeta library carried unique molecular identifier barcodes. Via MiXCR, TCRdb re-called the PCR reads, giving one row per CDR3 protein. The data show just over 950,000 distinct CDR3 sequences, with 25% to 30% seen just once and 28% held by the top ten. This sample comprised PBMCs, mostly from graft donor cells, obtained 360 days after TCRalphabeta/CD19-depleted stem cell transplant. All receptors derive from a boy under three years old who had a stem cell transplant for SCID, so the T cells may come from the graft donor.

This clonotype has just a few counts. The genes are TRBV10-1 and TRBJ2-7; D unclear. CDR3 length: 14 residues. V was cut by 4 bases and J by 4 bases, with 14 bases left in between. Germline values: CDR1 WNHNN, CDR2 SYGVQD (reference sequence). CDR3 nucleotide sequence: TGCGCCAGCAGTGGCGGCAGGAGTAAGTACGAGCAGTACTTC. Amino acids: CASSGGRSKYEQYF.

This clonotype came up a few times. The chain recombines TRBV20-1 with TRBJ2-3; D ambiguous. CDR1 and CDR2 from the germline V gene are DFQATT and SNEGSKA (reference sequence). CDR3 size: 11 residues. Trimming removed 6 bases at V and 1 base at J, with 5 bases between. DNA for the CDR3: TGCAGTGCAGCCCGCACAGATACGCAGTATTTT. Translated: CSAARTDTQYF.

The chain recombines TRBV5-1 with TRBJ1-1; 7 bases are a match to TRBD1. The CDR3 extends over 13 amino acids. The germline gives CDR1 SGHRS, CDR2 YFSETQ. V lost 4 bases and J lost 3; bases outside the gene matches: 3. CDR3 sequence reads: CASSTTGDTEAFF. The CDR3 DNA reads TGCGCCAGCAGCACTACAGGGGACACTGAAGCTTTCTTT.

The genes are TRBV6-5 and TRBJ2-7, with 8 positions matching TRBD2. Trimming cost V 2 bases and J 0 bases; bases outside gene matches: 15. This CDR3 region has 19 residues. Germline values: CDR1 MNHEY, CDR2 SVGAGI. The chain's CDR3 is CASSYHNIPGGSSSYEQYF. The DNA of the CDR3 is TGTGCCAGCAGTTACCACAACATCCCGGGGGGGTCCAGCTCCTACGAGCAGTACTTC.

The genes are TRBV12-3 or TRBV12-4 and TRBJ2-3; D perhaps matches TRBD2 (7 bases). V gave up 1 base and J gave up 3 bases, with 14 bases separating them. CDR3 size: 16 residues. The CDR3 coding sequence is TGTGCCAGCAGTTTAGGGGGGGGGGCAGAGACAGATACGCAGTATTTT. Its protein is CASSLGGGAETDTQYF.